Presented here are 29 T cell receptor beta chains from one specimen sequenced in a study of response to subunit inactivated influenza vaccine. TCRdb processed the RT-PCR reads anew with MiXCR; each CDR3 protein has one entry. Among about 780,000 distinct CDR3 sequences, less than 20% were seen once, and the ten largest hold approximately 10%. The sequencing here drew on PBMCs from blood, taken about 5 days after vaccination. The receptors stem from a man in his fifties who received an inactivated influenza vaccine.

This clonotype has just a few counts. The chain links TRBV4-3 to TRBJ2-7, with D unresolved. Trimming took off 0 bases at V and 2 bases at J, with 11 bases between the two ends. The CDR3 has 15 amino acids. The germline CDR1 and CDR2 sequences are LGHNA and YSLEER. The CDR3 loop is CASSQEPYRTYEQYF. DNA for the CDR3: TGCGCCAGCAGCCAAGAACCCTATAGAACCTACGAGCAGTACTTC.

This clonotype has at least ten counts. The J gene is TRBJ1-5, the V gene TRBV5-1; possibly TRBD1 for D (5 bases). CDR1 and CDR2 (germline): SGHRS, YFSETQ. The CDR3 extends over 13 amino acids. Between the trimmed V and J ends, which lost 0 bases and 5 bases, there was a span of 6 bases. The CDR3 DNA follows: TGCGCCAGCAGCTTGGTAGGGGATCAGCCCCAGCATTTT. Translated: CASSLVGDQPQHF.

The chain recombines TRBV7-2 with TRBJ2-1; D is undetermined. With 8 bases removed from V and 5 bases from J, the gap between germline ends came to 13 bases. CDR1 is SGHTA and CDR2 is FQGNSA in the germline V gene. The CDR3 consists of 13 residues. The CDR3 sequence: CASRLGPDNEQFF. DNA for the CDR3: TGTGCCAGCCGTTTAGGTCCCGACAATGAGCAGTTCTTC.

V usage is TRBV2 and J usage is TRBJ2-1; a possible D gene is TRBD2 (6 bases). This CDR3 region has 12 residues. CDR1 and CDR2 from the germline V gene are SNHLY and FYNNEI. V was shortened by 7 bases and J by 4 bases, with 8 bases between the two germline ends. The CDR3 DNA sequence: TGTGCCAGCACCCGGGGGTACAATGAGCAGTTCTTC. Its translation: CASTRGYNEQFF.

Remarks on this clonotype: At one boundary the junction diverges from the germline segment, which might be a read error. The V and J genes are TRBV12-3 or TRBV12-4 and TRBJ1-1, with 7 bases matching TRBD1. This CDR3 is 14 amino acids long. This CDR3 reads CASRLIQGNPEAFF. In nucleotides, the CDR3 is TGTGCCAGCAGGCTGATACAGGGGAACCCTGAAGCTTTCTTT.

This chain joins TRBV29-1 and TRBJ2-1, with D possibly TRBD1 on 6 matching bases. V dropped 4 bases and J dropped 6 bases, with 10 bases sitting between them. CDR1 is SQVTM and CDR2 is ANQGSEA in the germline V gene. The CDR3 sequence is 12 residues long. CDR3 DNA: TGCAGCGTTGCAAGAGGGGGCAATGAGCAGTTCTTC. Translated, it gives CSVARGGNEQFF.

This clonotype was found a few times. V usage is TRBV12-3 or TRBV12-4 and J usage is TRBJ2-7; tentatively, D is TRBD2 (7 bases). V lost 3 bases and J 7 bases, leaving 16 bases between the germline ends. The CDR3 spans 14 residues. CDR3 residues: CASSFGGPAAEQYF. The CDR3 DNA reads as TGTGCCAGCAGTTTCGGGGGGCCTGCGGCGGAGCAGTACTTC.

This clonotype has a handful of counts. The chain couples TRBV11-2 to TRBJ2-1; tentative D call: TRBD2 (6 bases). This CDR3 has 15 amino acids. The germline V gene encodes CDR1 SGHAT and CDR2 FQNNGV. Trimming took 6 bases from V and 9 from J, leaving 21 bases between them. CDR3 region: CASRTSTRSWTEQFF. The CDR3 nucleotides read TGTGCCAGCAGAACCTCGACTAGGTCCTGGACTGAGCAGTTCTTC.

This clonotype was observed at least ten times. The V and J genes are TRBV4-3 and TRBJ2-2; D is uncertain. Germline V gives CDR1 LGHNA, CDR2 YSLEER. The CDR3 extends over 15 amino acids. V lost 0 bases and J 9 bases, leaving 14 bases between the germline ends. The DNA of the CDR3 is TGCGCCAGCAGCCAAGACAGGATGCACCGGAGGGAGCTGTTTTTT. The encoded protein is CASSQDRMHRRELFF.

This clonotype appeared a few times. The rearrangement uses TRBV2 and TRBJ2-2; 7 nucleotides align to TRBD1. CDR1 and CDR2 from the germline V gene are SNHLY and FYNNEI. CDR3 length equals 13 residues. With 6 bases clipped from V and 6 bases from J, the junction kept 4 bases outside the gene matches. The CDR3 spells CASRTGQSGELFF. The CDR3 region has the DNA TGTGCCAGCAGGACAGGGCAGTCCGGGGAGCTGTTTTTT.

This clonotype was seen more than once but under ten times. V and J are TRBV27 and TRBJ2-7; the D gene is possibly TRBD2 (5 bases). The V gene's germline CDR1 is MNHEY and CDR2 SMNVEV (reference sequence). This CDR3 contains 14 residues. Trimming left V 5 bases short and J 3 bases short, with 14 bases between. The CDR3: CASSPGLPYYEQYF. In DNA form, the CDR3 reads TGTGCCAGCAGTCCCGGACTTCCATACTACGAGCAGTACTTC.

The table lists this clonotype with a few counts. The rearrangement links TRBV7-9 to TRBJ2-7; 12 positions match TRBD2. CDR1 and CDR2 (germline): SEHNR, FQNEAQ (reference sequence). Losses at the gene ends were 1 base for V and 3 bases for J; bases not matched to a gene: 4. This CDR3 comprises 16 residues. The CDR3 coding sequence is TGTGCCAGCAGCTTAGGCCTAGCGGGGGGGAACTACGAGCAGTACTTC. Residues: CASSLGLAGGNYEQYF.

This clonotype was detected only a few times. The chain couples TRBV7-9 to TRBJ1-2; 8 positions match TRBD1. The CDR3 sequence is 13 residues long. The germline V gene has CDR1 SEHNR and CDR2 FQNEAQ (reference sequence). With 4 bases clipped from V and 11 bases from J, the junction kept 9 bases outside the gene matches. The CDR3, as DNA: TGTGCCAGCAGCTCAAAAGTACAGGGGGTTTACACCTTC. Its translation: CASSSKVQGVYTF.

This clonotype has just a few counts. The chain carries TRBV12-3 or TRBV12-4 and TRBJ2-5; D is ambiguous. V dropped 7 bases and J dropped 5 bases, with 20 bases sitting between them. This CDR3 region has 15 residues. CDR3 nucleotides: TGTGCCAGCACAACTCGTATGGACCTGGGGGAGACCCAGTACTTC. As protein: CASTTRMDLGETQYF.

This clonotype has a handful of counts. This chain uses TRBV12-3 or TRBV12-4 with TRBJ1-1; the D is unclear. Trimming left V 2 bases short and J 8 bases short, with 9 bases between. This CDR3 comprises 12 residues. In nucleotides, the CDR3 is TGTGCCAGCAGTTTAAATTTTAACGAAGCTTTCTTT. This codes for CASSLNFNEAFF.

This clonotype was observed a few times. The chain joins TRBV15 to TRBJ2-1, with D uncertain. The CDR3 has 18 residues. Trimming removed 0 bases at V and 5 bases at J, with 20 bases between. Germline V gene data show CDR1 as LNHNV and CDR2 as YYDKDF (reference sequence). This chain's CDR3 is CATSRDFGALELNNEQFF. Written as DNA, the CDR3 is TGTGCCACCAGCAGAGATTTTGGAGCGCTTGAGCTTAACAATGAGCAGTTCTTC. The complete variable domain, with remaining parts taken from reference TRBV15 and TRBJ2-1, reads DAMVIQNPRYQVTQFGKPVTLSCSQTLNHNVMYWYQQKSSQAPKLLFHYYDKDFNNEADTPDNFQSRRPNTSFCFLDIRSPGLGDTAMYLCATSRDFGALELNNEQFFGPGTRLTVL.

This clonotype has more than one count but fewer than ten. This chain uses TRBV27 with TRBJ2-7; TRBD1 matches 10 bases. J was trimmed by 5 bases and V by 5 bases; bases with no gene match: 9. There are 15 residues in the CDR3. In germline, CDR1 is MNHEY, CDR2 SMNVEV (reference sequence). The CDR3 DNA follows: TGTGCCAGCAGTCCTATGGGACAGGGGATCAACGAGCAGTACTTC. Translating it yields CASSPMGQGINEQYF.

This rearrangement joins TRBV18 to TRBJ1-5, with D possibly matching TRBD1 (5 bases). Trimming pared 2 bases from V and 2 bases from J, leaving 7 bases between. Germline-derived CDR1 and CDR2 are KGHSH and LQKENI. This CDR3 contains 14 residues. The CDR3 loop reads CASSPKQGNQPQHF. The CDR3, as DNA: TGTGCCAGCTCACCAAAACAGGGCAATCAGCCCCAGCATTTT.

The chain carries TRBV10-3 and TRBJ2-7; D assignment may be TRBD1 or TRBD2 (5 bases each). The V gene lost 2 bases and the J gene lost 3 bases, with 20 bases spanning the gap. In germline, CDR1 is ENHRY, CDR2 SYGVKD. The length of the CDR3 is 17 residues. In DNA, the CDR3 is TGTGCCATCAGTGAGCCGACCCCCGGGACGGGTTTCTACGAGCAGTACTTC. It specifies CAISEPTPGTGFYEQYF.

The sample holds one count of this clonotype. This sequence joins TRBV13 and TRBJ2-3; the D call may be TRBD1 or TRBD2 (5 bases each). Between the trimmed V and J ends, which lost 3 bases and 5 bases, there was a span of 9 bases. This CDR3 is built from 13 residues. Germline V gives CDR1 PRHDT, CDR2 FYEKMQ (reference sequence). The CDR3 sequence: CASSFQGEDTQYF. CDR3 bases: TGTGCCAGCAGCTTTCAGGGAGAAGATACGCAGTATTTT.

In its sample, this clonotype was seen many times. The chain joins TRBV10-3 to TRBJ2-1; 10 bases line up with TRBD2. Germline trimming cut 4 bases from V and 1 base from J; bases unmatched to any gene: 4. This CDR3 has 16 residues. Looked up from germline, CDR1 is ENHRY and CDR2 is SYGVKD. The CDR3 spells CAISGTSGTSYNEQFF. In DNA, the CDR3 is TGTGCCATCAGTGGAACTAGCGGGACGTCCTACAATGAGCAGTTCTTC.

A few counts support this clonotype. V gene TRBV12-3 or TRBV12-4 combines with J gene TRBJ2-3; TRBD2 aligns across 14 bases. V dropped 5 bases and J dropped 3; count of bases not matched to a gene: 4. The CDR3 runs to 16 residues. This chain's CDR3 is CASSTWTSGGTDTQYF. In nucleotides, the CDR3 is TGTGCCAGCAGTACCTGGACTAGCGGGGGGACAGATACGCAGTATTTT.

V and J are TRBV28 and TRBJ1-1; D unresolved. The V gene's germline CDR1 is MDHEN and CDR2 SYDVKM. Deletions cut 1 base from V and 7 bases from J, with 4 bases between. This CDR3 spans 11 amino acids. CDR3 sequence (DNA): TGTGCCAGCAGTTTATATCGTGAAGCTTTCTTT. This codes for CASSLYREAFF.

J is TRBJ2-7 and V is TRBV28, with TRBD2 as a possible D gene (7 bases). Germline loops: CDR1 MDHEN, CDR2 SYDVKM. The V end was cut by 6 bases, the J end by 7 bases, with 19 bases between. This CDR3 is built from 14 residues. CDR3 in DNA: TGTGCCAGCAGGCAAGGGGGGGACATTATTGAGCAGTACTTC. Translating gives CASRQGGDIIEQYF.

This clonotype occurred a few times. The chain recombines TRBV7-2 with TRBJ2-4; D tentatively fits TRBD1 or TRBD2 (6 bases each). This CDR3 is built from 16 residues. The V end was cut by 5 bases, the J end by 6 bases, with 20 bases between. The V gene's germline CDR1 is SGHTA and CDR2 FQGNSA. The CDR3 sequence is CASSQLRGAGGNIQYF. CDR3 DNA sequence: TGTGCCAGCAGCCAACTTAGGGGGGCCGGGGGAAACATTCAGTACTTC.

This clonotype was observed a single time. CDR3 coding DNA: TGTGCCAGCCGGGCCTCGAGCACAGATACGCAGTATTTT. This gives the protein CASRASSTDTQYF. The V and J genes are TRBV3-1 and TRBJ2-3; D unresolved. Between the trimmed V and J ends, which lost 8 bases and 0 bases, there was a span of 9 bases. Germline V gene sequence: CDR1 LGHDT, CDR2 YNNKEL (reference sequence). The CDR3 runs to 13 residues.

The gene calls are TRBV7-7 and TRBJ2-5; 9 bases are a match to TRBD2. Germline CDR1 reads SSHAT; CDR2 reads FNYEAQ (reference sequence). J lost 2 bases, V lost 1 base, and 5 bases had no gene match. The CDR3 contains 16 residues. As DNA, the CDR3 is TGTGCCAGCAGCTTAGGGTGGCGGGAGGGACAAGAGACCCAGTACTTC. This codes for CASSLGWREGQETQYF.

In its sample, this clonotype was seen many times. The chain combines TRBV18 with TRBJ2-7, with 7 bases aligning to TRBD1. The germline V gene has CDR1 KGHSH and CDR2 LQKENI. V lost 6 bases and J lost 3; bases outside the gene matches: 5. The CDR3 totals 13 residues. In DNA form, the CDR3 reads TGTGCCAGCTCCCGGGGACAGAACTACGAGCAGTACTTC. Translated, it gives CASSRGQNYEQYF.

This rearrangement joins TRBV20-1 to TRBJ2-7; D may match TRBD1 or TRBD2 (5 bases each). The CDR3 sequence is 16 residues long. In germline, CDR1 is DFQATT, CDR2 SNEGSKA (reference sequence). The germline V and J ends were trimmed by 0 bases and 3 bases, with 18 bases remaining between them. In DNA, the CDR3 is TGCAGTGCTAGAGACCTCCTAACGGGGCAGGGCTACGAGCAGTACTTC. Translation: CSARDLLTGQGYEQYF.